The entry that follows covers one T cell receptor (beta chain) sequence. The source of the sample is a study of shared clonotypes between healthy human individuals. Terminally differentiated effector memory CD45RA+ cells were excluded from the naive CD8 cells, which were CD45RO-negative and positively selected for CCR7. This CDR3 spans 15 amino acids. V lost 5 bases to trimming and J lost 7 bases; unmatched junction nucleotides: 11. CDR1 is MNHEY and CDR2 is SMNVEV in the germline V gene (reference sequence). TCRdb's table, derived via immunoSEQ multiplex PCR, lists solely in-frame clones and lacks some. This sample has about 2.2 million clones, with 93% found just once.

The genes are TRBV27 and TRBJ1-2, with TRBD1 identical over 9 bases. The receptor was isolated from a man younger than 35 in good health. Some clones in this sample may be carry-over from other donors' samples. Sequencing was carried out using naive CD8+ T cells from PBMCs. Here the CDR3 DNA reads TGTGCCAGCAGTCCAGGGACAGGGCCTTCGGGTGGCTACACCTTC. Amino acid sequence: CASSPGTGPSGGYTF.